This T cell receptor beta chain was captured in a study of CD4 T cells in relation to SARS-CoV-2 and coronaviruses. Study overall: The HLA restriction of the shared crossreactive spike epitopes was mapped. Study-wide results and limits: Pre-pandemic and post-infection samples never came from the same donor. In roughly 60% of donors, memory CD4+ clonotypes crossrecognized SARS-CoV-2 and at least one common cold coronavirus spike.

Clones were sequenced by immunoSEQ multiplex PCR, and TCRdb holds only the in-frame ones, with some missing. The table has just under 65,000 clones, over 90% seen once. CD4+ T cells from unexposed donors were obtained before the COVID-19 pandemic (2011-2018). Germline CDR1 is LGHNA and CDR2 is YNFKEQ. The CDR3 runs to 19 residues. V was pared by 5 bases and J by 0 bases, with 8 bases of the junction left unmatched. A word on this clone: The antigen remains undetermined.

This clonotype was sampled from a human donor in good health. Sequenced material: naive CD4+ T cells from PBMCs. The subset is: naive CD4+ T cells isolated by negative enrichment. The chain recombines TRBV4-2 with TRBJ2-2, with 14 bases lining up with TRBD2. For the CDR3, the DNA is TGTGCCAGCAGCAAACAAGGACTAGCGGGAGGAGCGAACACCGGGGAGCTGTTTTTT. Its protein is CASSKQGLAGGANTGELFF.